This TCR beta chain was identified in a study of blood T cell repertoires in COVID-19. Study as a whole: From the United States, Italy and Spain came samples of acute and convalescent COVID-19.

Measured with immunoSEQ multiplex PCR; TCRdb has only the in-frame clones, and not every one. The data contain about 15,000 clones, just under 90% of them seen just once; the ten biggest clones take up roughly a third. Sequencing was done on a sample of peripheral blood. The receptor's source is a human donor in a cohort sampled during active COVID-19.

The CDR3 DNA reads as TGTGCCAGCAGTCCCAACTTACTAGCGGGGGCCTACGAGCAGTACTTC. Translating gives CASSPNLLAGAYEQYF. V is TRBV6-4 and J is TRBJ2-7; 11 bases agree with TRBD2. Looked up from germline, CDR1 is MRHNA and CDR2 is SNTAGT. The CDR3 runs to 16 residues. J lost 2 bases, V lost 5 bases, and 8 bases had no gene match.